This entry lists 3 T cell receptor beta chains sequenced from one sample in a study of T cells in Graves' hyperthyroidism and ophthalmopathy. Authors of the study amplified TCR beta CDR3 regions from RNA transcripts. First-round RT-PCR targeting the TCR CDR3 was performed with the HTBI primer set. A single record per CDR3 protein comes from TCRdb applying MiXCR to the multiplex PCR reads. The data show 350,000 to 400,000 distinct CDR3 sequences, about 15% seen once. The sequencing sample was made of blood. Receptors were obtained from a woman under 40 with Graves' hyperthyroidism.

Ten or more counts support this clonotype. The chain joins TRBV28 to TRBJ2-7; D is unresolved. CDR3 size: 13 residues. The germline CDR1 and CDR2 sequences are MDHEN and SYDVKM. The V and J ends lost 7 bases and 0 bases respectively, with 10 bases between them. The CDR3 nucleotides are TGTGCCAGCACCCCCCTGATCTCCTACGAGCAGTACTTC. It translates to CASTPLISYEQYF.

This clonotype has just a few counts. V and J are TRBV2 and TRBJ2-2, with 8 bases matching TRBD2. This CDR3 has 17 residues. The V and J ends lost 7 bases and 8 bases, in that order; junction bases with no gene match: 18. Germline assignment: CDR1 SNHLY and CDR2 FYNNEI. CDR3 amino acids: CASNSRGALAGSGELFF. CDR3 nucleotide sequence: TGTGCCAGCAACTCCCGGGGGGCCTTAGCGGGATCGGGGGAGCTGTTTTTT.

This clonotype was seen repeatedly, ten times or more. The chain joins TRBV4-1 to TRBJ2-1; 8 nucleotides agree with TRBD2. Germline V gives CDR1 MGHRA, CDR2 YSYEKL. The V segment lost 4 bases and the J segment 14 bases; nucleotides outside the gene matches: 10. The CDR3 is 13 residues long. CDR3 amino acids: CASSRPGGSGKFF. In DNA form, the CDR3 reads TGCGCCAGCAGCCGACCCGGGGGTAGCGGGAAGTTCTTC.